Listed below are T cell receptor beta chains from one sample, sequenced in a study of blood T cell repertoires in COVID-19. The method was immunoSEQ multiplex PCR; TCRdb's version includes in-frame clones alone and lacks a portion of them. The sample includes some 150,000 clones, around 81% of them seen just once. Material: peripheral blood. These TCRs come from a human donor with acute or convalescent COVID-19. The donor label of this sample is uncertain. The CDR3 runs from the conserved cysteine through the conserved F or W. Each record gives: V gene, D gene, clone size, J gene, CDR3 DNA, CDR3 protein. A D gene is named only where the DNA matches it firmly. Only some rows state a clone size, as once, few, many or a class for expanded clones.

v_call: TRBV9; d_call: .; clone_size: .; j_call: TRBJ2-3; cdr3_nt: TGTGCCAGCAGCGTAGCGGGTTTTGAGACAGATACGCAGTATTTT; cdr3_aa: CASSVAGFETDTQYF
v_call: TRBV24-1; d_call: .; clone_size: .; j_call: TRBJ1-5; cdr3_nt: TGTGCCACCAGCCCTGGGGGGTATGGCCAGCCCCAGCATTTT; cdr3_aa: CATSPGGYGQPQHF
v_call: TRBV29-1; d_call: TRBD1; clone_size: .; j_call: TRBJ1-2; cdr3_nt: TGCAGCGTAGACCGGACAGGGTCGGATGGCTACACCTTC; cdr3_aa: CSVDRTGSDGYTF
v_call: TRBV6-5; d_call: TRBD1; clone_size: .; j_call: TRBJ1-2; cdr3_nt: TGTGCCAGCAGTCTTGGGACAGGGGGTGACTATGGCTACACCTTC; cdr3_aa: CASSLGTGGDYGYTF
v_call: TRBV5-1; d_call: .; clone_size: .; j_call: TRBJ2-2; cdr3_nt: TGCGCCAGCAGCTCTCAGGGCGCGAACACCGGGGAGCTGTTTTTT; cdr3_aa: CASSSQGANTGELFF
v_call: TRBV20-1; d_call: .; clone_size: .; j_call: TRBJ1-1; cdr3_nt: TGCAGTGCTAGTCCCAGGGCTAACACTGAAGCTTTCTTT; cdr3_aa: CSASPRANTEAFF
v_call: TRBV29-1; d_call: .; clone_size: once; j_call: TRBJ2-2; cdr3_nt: TGCAGCGTTGGCCGCGTTGGCGGGGAGCTGTTTTTT; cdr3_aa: CSVGRVGGELFF
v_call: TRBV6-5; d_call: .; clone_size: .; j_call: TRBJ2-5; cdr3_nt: TGTGCCAGCAGTCTCGGGGGAAAACAAGAGACCCAGTACTTC; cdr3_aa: CASSLGGKQETQYF
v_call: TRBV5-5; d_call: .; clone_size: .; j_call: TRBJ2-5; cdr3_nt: TGTGCCAGCAGCTTGCTCCGGTTTGAGACCCAGTACTTC; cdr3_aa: CASSLLRFETQYF
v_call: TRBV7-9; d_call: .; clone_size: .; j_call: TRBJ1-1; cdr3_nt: TGTGCCAGCAGCTCGGGGGTTGAAGCTTTCTTT; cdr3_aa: CASSSGVEAFF
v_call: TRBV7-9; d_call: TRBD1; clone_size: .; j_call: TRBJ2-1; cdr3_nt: TGTGCCAGCAGCTTAGACCAGGGGGCGGGTGAGCAGTTCTTC; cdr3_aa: CASSLDQGAGEQFF
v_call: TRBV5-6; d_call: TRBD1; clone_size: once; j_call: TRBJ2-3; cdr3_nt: TGTGCCAGCAGCTCGACAGGGGAGGTCACAGATACGCAGTATTTT; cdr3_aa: CASSSTGEVTDTQYF
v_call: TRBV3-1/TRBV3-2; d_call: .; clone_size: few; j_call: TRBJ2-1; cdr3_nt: TGTGCCAGCAGCCAATCCCGGAATGAGCAGTTCTTC; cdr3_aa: CASSQSRNEQFF
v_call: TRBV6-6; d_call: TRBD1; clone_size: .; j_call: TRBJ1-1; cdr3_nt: TGTGCCACCCAGGGGGGCCTGAACACTGAAGCTTTCTTT; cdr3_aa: CATQGGLNTEAFF
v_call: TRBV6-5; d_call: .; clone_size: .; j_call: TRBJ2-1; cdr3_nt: TGTGCCAGCAGTTACTCGAAAGCGGCCCTAAATGAGCAGTTCTTC; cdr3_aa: CASSYSKAALNEQFF
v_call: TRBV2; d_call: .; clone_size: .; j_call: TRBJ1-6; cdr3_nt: TGTGCCAGCAGTGAAGAGGGAGGACATTCACCCCTCCACTTT; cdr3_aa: CASSEEGGHSPLHF
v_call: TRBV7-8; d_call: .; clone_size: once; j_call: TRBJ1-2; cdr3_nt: TGTGCCAGCAGCTTAAATCTGATTTTCGGGGGCTACACCTTC; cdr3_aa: CASSLNLIFGGYTF
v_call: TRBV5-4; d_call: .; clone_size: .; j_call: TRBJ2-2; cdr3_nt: TGTGCCAGCAGCCTGCCAAGGTCAGGGGGGAATTCCGGGGAGCTGTTTTTT; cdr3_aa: CASSLPRSGGNSGELFF
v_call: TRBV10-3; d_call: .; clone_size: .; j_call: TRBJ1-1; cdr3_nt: TGTGCCACAAGGTCGGAGATGAACACTGAAGCTTTCTTT; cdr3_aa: CATRSEMNTEAFF
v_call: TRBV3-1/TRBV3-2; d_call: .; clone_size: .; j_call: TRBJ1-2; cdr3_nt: TGTGCCAGCAGCTGGGGCTGGGAAGGAGGCTACACCTTC; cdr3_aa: CASSWGWEGGYTF
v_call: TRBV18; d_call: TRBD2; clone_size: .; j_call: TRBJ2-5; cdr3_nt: TGTGCCAGCTCACCAACTAGCGGGGGGCAAGAGACCCAGTACTTC; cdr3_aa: CASSPTSGGQETQYF
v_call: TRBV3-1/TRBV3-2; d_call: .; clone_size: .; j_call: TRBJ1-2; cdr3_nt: TGTGCCAGCAGCCATTTGGGGGCGTTTTACTATGGCTACACCTTC; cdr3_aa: CASSHLGAFYYGYTF
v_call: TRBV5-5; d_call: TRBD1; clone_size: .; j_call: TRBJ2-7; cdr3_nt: TGTGCCAGCAGCCGATTGTCCCCGGGACAGGGGGCGTACGAGCAGTACTTC; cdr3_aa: CASSRLSPGQGAYEQYF
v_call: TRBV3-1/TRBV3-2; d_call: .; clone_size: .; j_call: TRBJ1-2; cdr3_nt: TGTGCCAGCAGCCAGTCCGGGAGCAAACCCTATGGCTACACCTTC; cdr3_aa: CASSQSGSKPYGYTF
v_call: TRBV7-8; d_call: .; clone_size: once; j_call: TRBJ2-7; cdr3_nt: TGTGCCAGCAGCTTAGGCAGAACCTACGAGCAGTACTTC; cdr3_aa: CASSLGRTYEQYF
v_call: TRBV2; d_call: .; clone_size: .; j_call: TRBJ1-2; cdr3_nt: TGTGCCAGCAGTGGTCGACAGGCGGGTAACTATGGCTACACCTTC; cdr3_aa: CASSGRQAGNYGYTF
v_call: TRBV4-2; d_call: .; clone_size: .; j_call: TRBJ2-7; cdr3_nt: TGTGCCAGCAGCCAAGAAGACAGGATCTACTACGAGCAGTACTTC; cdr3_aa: CASSQEDRIYYEQYF
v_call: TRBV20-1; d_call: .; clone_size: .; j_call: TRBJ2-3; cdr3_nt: TGCAGTGCTAGTGGACTCATCTCTAGCACAGATACGCAGTATTTT; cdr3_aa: CSASGLISSTDTQYF
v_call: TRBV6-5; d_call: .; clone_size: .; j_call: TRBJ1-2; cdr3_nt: TGTGCCAGCAGTTCGGGGTACGGTGGCTACACCTTC; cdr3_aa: CASSSGYGGYTF
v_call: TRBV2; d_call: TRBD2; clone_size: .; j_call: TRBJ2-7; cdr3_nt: TGTGCCAGCACCCCGGGGGGGGGAAACTACGAGCAGTACTTC; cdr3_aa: CASTPGGGNYEQYF
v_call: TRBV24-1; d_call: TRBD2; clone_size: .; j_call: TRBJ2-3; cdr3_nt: TGTGCCACCAGTCAAGCGGGGGGGCCAGATACGCAGTATTTT; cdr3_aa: CATSQAGGPDTQYF
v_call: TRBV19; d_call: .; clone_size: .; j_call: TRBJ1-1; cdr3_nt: TGTGCCAGTAGTATAGACTCCCCGGGCACTGAAGCTTTCTTT; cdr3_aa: CASSIDSPGTEAFF
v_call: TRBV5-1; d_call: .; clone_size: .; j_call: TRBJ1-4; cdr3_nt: TGCGCCAGCAGCTTATCGGTAACCTCAACTAATGAAAAACTGTTTTTT; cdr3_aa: CASSLSVTSTNEKLFF
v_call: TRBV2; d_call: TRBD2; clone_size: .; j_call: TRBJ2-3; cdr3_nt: TGTGCCAGCAGCTCTAGCGGGGGGACCGCAGATACGCAGTATTTT; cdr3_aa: CASSSSGGTADTQYF
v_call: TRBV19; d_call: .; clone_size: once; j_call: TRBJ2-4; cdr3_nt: TGTGCCAGTCAACCGGGCAGGGGTCAAAACATTCAGTACTTC; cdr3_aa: CASQPGRGQNIQYF
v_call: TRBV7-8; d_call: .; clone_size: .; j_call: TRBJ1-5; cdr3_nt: TGTGCCAGCAGCTCGGACAGAAGCAATCAGCCCCAGCATTTT; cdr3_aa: CASSSDRSNQPQHF
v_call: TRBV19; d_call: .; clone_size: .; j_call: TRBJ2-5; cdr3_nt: TGTGCCAGTAGTACCCTAACAGGGATACAAGAGACCCAGTACTTC; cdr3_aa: CASSTLTGIQETQYF
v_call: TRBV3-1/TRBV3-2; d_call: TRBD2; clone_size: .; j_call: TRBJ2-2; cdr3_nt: TGTGCCACCCAGCGGGGGGGCTGGACCGGGGAGCTGTTTTTT; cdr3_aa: CATQRGGWTGELFF
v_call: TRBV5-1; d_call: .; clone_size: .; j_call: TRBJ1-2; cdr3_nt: TGCGCCAGCAGTCGAACAGGGACCTATGACTACACCTTC; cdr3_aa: CASSRTGTYDYTF
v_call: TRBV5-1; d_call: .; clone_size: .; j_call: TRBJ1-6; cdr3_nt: TGCGCCAGCAGCTTGCAGGGTTCAAATTCACCCCTCCACTTT; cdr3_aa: CASSLQGSNSPLHF
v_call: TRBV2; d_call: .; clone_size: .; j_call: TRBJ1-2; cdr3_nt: TGTGCCAGCAGTGAAATCGGGGGGGCCGGAGGCTACACCTTC; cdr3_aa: CASSEIGGAGGYTF
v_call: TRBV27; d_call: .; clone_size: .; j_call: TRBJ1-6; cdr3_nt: TGTGCCAGCAGTCCCTCCCCGACAGGCTCACCCCTCCACTTT; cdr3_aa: CASSPSPTGSPLHF
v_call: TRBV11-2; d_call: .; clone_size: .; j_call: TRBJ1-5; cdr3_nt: TGTGCCAGCAGCTTAGCAGGTCAGCCCCAGCATTTT; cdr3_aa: CASSLAGQPQHF
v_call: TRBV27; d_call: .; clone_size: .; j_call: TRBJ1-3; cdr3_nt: TGTGCCAGCAGTGTAAACAGGGCCGGAAACACCATATATTTT; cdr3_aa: CASSVNRAGNTIYF
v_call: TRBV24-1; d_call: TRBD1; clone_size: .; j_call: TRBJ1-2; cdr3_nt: TGTGCCACCAGGGATACAGGGGCGGAGGGCTACACCTTC; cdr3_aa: CATRDTGAEGYTF
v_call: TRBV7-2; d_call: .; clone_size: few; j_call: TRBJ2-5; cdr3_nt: TGTGCCAGCAGCTTAGGCGAGGGGACCCAGTACTTC; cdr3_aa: CASSLGEGTQYF
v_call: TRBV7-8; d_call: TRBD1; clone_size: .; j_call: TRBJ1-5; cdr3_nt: TGTGCCAGCAGCCAGGGGGCGCGATATCAGCCCCAGCATTTT; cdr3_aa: CASSQGARYQPQHF
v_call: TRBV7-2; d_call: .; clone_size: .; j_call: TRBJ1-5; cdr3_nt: TGTGCCAGCAGCTTAGAAGGATCGGGGGATCAGCCCCAGCATTTT; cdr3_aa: CASSLEGSGDQPQHF
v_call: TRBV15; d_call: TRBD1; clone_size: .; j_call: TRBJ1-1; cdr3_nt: TGTGCCACCAGCCAGGGGGCCTACGGCACTGAAGCTTTCTTT; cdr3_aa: CATSQGAYGTEAFF
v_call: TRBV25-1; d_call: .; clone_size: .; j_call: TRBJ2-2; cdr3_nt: TGTGCCAGCAGTGCCGCGGGGAACACCGGGGAGCTGTTTTTT; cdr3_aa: CASSAAGNTGELFF
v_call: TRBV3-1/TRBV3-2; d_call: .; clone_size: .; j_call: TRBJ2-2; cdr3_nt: TGTGCCAGCAGCCAAGATAGTGGCGGGGACGGGGAGCTGTTTTTT; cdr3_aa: CASSQDSGGDGELFF
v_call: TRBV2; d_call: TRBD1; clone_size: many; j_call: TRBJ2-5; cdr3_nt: TGTGCCAGCAGTTACAGGGGAAGTGAGACCCAGTACTTC; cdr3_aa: CASSYRGSETQYF
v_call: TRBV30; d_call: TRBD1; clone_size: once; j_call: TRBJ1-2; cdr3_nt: TGTGCCTGGAGTAAAACACGGACAGGGAGCTACACCTTC; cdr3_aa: CAWSKTRTGSYTF
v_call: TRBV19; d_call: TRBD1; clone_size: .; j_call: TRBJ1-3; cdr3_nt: TGTGCCAGTAGGCTGACAGGGGGCCTACTCTCTGGAAACACCATATATTTT; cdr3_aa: CASRLTGGLLSGNTIYF
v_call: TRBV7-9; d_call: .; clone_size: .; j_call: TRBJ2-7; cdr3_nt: TGTGCCAGCAGCCAAGACAGGCGGAGAGAGCAGTACTTC; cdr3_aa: CASSQDRRREQYF
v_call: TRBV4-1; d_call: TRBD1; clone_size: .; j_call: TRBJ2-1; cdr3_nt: TGCGCCAGCAGCCCGGGGACAGCTTCCTACAATGAGCAGTTCTTC; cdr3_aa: CASSPGTASYNEQFF
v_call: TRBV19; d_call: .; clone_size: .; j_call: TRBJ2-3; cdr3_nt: TGTGCCAGTAGCTCACAGGGTTTAGGCACAGATACGCAGTATTTT; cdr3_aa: CASSSQGLGTDTQYF
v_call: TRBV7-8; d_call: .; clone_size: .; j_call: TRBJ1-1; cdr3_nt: TGTGCCAGCAGCTTAGCGCGAGTGGAATTGGGCGGACTTACCAAGTACACTGAAGCTTTCTTT; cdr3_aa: CASSLARVELGGLTKYTEAFF
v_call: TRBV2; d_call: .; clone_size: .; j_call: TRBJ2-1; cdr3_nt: TGTGCCAGCAGTTGGGCAGGGGGGAGCTACAATGAGCAGTTCTTC; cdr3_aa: CASSWAGGSYNEQFF